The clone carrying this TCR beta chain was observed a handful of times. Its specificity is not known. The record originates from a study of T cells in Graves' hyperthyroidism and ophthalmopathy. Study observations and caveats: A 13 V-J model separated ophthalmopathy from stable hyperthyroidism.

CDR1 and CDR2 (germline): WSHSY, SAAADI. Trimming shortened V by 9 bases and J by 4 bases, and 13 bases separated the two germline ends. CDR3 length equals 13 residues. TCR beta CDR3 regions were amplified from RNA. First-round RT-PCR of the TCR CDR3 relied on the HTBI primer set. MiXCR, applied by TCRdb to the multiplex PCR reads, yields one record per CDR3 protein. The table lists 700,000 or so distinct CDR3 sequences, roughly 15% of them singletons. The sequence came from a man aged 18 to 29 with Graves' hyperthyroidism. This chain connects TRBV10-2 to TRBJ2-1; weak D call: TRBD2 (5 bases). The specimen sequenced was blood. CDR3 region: CASEGPIYNEQFF. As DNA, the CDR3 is TGCGCCAGTGAGGGCCCAATATACAATGAGCAGTTCTTC.